The clone carrying this TCR beta chain was observed a single time. Its antigen remains unknown. The sample belongs to a study of cytomegalovirus exposure and HLA in healthy donors. Study-wide results and caveats: Later analysis indicated greater clonal expansion among HLA-associated TCR beta chains than among equally common other chains. The classifier was said to identify cytomegalovirus status with high specificity and sensitivity. As a later analysis revealed, most CMV-associated TCR beta chains appeared HLA-restricted. In a later analysis, HLA-C alleles had the fewest associated TCRs, DRB1 alleles the most.

The PCR used 60 Vbeta and 13 Jbeta primers. Some clones are missing from TCRdb's copy, which holds only in-frame ones; the method was immunoSEQ multiplex PCR. The table has over 95,000 clones, about 74% seen once. The germline gives CDR1 SGHRS, CDR2 YFSETQ. Losses at the gene ends were 1 base for V and 2 bases for J; bases not matched to a gene: 3. The CDR3 covers 14 residues. The sequenced material came from PBMCs. This sequence originates from a female donor in good health and CMV-seronegative. This chain connects TRBV5-1 to TRBJ2-7; TRBD1 matches at 7 bases. CDR3 DNA sequence: TGCGCCAGCAGCTTGAGGGACAGCACCTACGAGCAGTACTTC. This codes for CASSLRDSTYEQYF.